This passage covers 27 T cell receptor beta chains from one sample sequenced in a study of T cell repertoires in ileal Crohn's disease. Only in-frame clones appear in the TCRdb table, and some are missing; sequencing was by immunoSEQ multiplex PCR. Of more than 15,000 clones listed, over 60% are singletons. Time point in this sample: neoterminal ileum biopsy at postoperative endoscopy, about 6 months after surgery. Input material: ileal tissue. Source of these receptors: an adult with Crohn's disease.

This clone appeared a single time. The chain links TRBV2 to TRBJ1-4, with D tentatively TRBD1 (5 bases). From germline, CDR1 is SNHLY and CDR2 FYNNEI. The CDR3 totals 13 residues. V was clipped by 8 bases and J by 8 bases, with 15 bases between them. The CDR3, as DNA: TGTGCCAGCGTGGGGGGAGCGAGGGAAAAACTGTTTTTT. Translation: CASVGGAREKLFF.

This chain uses TRBV2 with TRBJ2-1, with 11 nucleotides matching TRBD2. CDR1 is SNHLY, CDR2 FYNNEI, per germline. This CDR3 comprises 15 residues. The V and J ends lost 6 bases and 5 bases, in that order; junction bases with no gene match: 6. CDR3 sequence reads: CASSGSGRGNNEQFF. Written as DNA, the CDR3 is TGTGCCAGCAGCGGTAGCGGGAGGGGCAACAATGAGCAGTTCTTC. The whole variable domain, filled in from reference TRBV2 and TRBJ2-1, reads EPEVTQTPSHQVTQMGQEVILRCVPISNHLYFYWYRQILGQKVEFLVSFYNNEISEKSEIFDDQFSVERPDGSNFTLKIRSTKLEDSAMYFCASSGSGRGNNEQFFGPGTRLTVL.

The CDR3 reads CAIRDRGGEKLFF. The CDR3 DNA reads as TGTGCCATCCGGGACAGGGGAGGAGAAAAACTGTTTTTT. The chain is built from TRBV2 and TRBJ1-4; TRBD1 aligns across 10 bases. Germline V gene data show CDR1 as SNHLY and CDR2 as FYNNEI. Germline trimming cut 10 bases from V and 8 bases from J; bases unmatched to any gene: 7. The CDR3 extends over 13 amino acids.

This chain uses TRBV5-1 with TRBJ2-7; 10 bases align to TRBD2. The CDR3 has 14 amino acids. J gave up 5 bases and V 4 bases, and 6 bases lay outside the gene matches. Germline V lookup: CDR1 SGHRS, CDR2 YFSETQ. DNA for the CDR3: TGCGCCAGCAGCCTAGCGGGAGTGCAACACGAGCAGTACTTC. It is translated as CASSLAGVQHEQYF.

The rearrangement joins TRBV27 to TRBJ1-2, with D perhaps matching TRBD1 (6 bases). CDR1 is MNHEY, CDR2 SMNVEV, per germline (reference sequence). The CDR3 has 14 residues. The ends were cut back, 6 bases at V and 4 bases at J, with 15 bases in the middle. The CDR3 protein is CASRDTDRFYGYTF. The DNA for the CDR3 is TGTGCCAGCAGGGATACTGACAGGTTCTATGGCTACACCTTC.

The V call is TRBV15, the J call TRBJ2-5, with 7 bases identical to TRBD2. V lost 2 bases and J lost 1; bases outside the gene matches: 10. The CDR3 is 17 amino acids. Germline V lookup: CDR1 LNHNV, CDR2 YYDKDF (reference sequence). CDR3 loop: CATSRHPGTSAQETQYF. CDR3 DNA sequence: TGTGCCACCAGCAGACACCCCGGTACTAGCGCCCAAGAGACCCAGTACTTC.

This chain uses TRBV7-8 with TRBJ2-3; D might be TRBD2 (5 bases). Germline V gives CDR1 SGHVS, CDR2 FQNEAQ. CDR3 size: 16 residues. V gave up 1 base and J gave up 8 bases, with 19 bases separating them. CDR3 in amino acids: CASSLVTSKFPGTQYF. In DNA, the CDR3 is TGTGCCAGCAGCTTAGTCACTAGTAAATTCCCCGGTACGCAGTATTTT.

This clone was counted only a few times. Sequence at one end of the junction differs from germline and may be a read error. The J gene is TRBJ2-3, the V gene TRBV7-7; D is unclear. The CDR3 contains 13 residues. CDR1 and CDR2 (germline): SSHAT, FNYEAQ (reference sequence). CDR3 residues: CASSYGPTDTQYF. The CDR3 DNA is TGTGCTAGCAGCTACGGTCCAACCGATACGCAGTATTTT.

V is TRBV6-5 and J is TRBJ1-1; TRBD1 matches at 7 bases. The germline V gene encodes CDR1 MNHEY and CDR2 SVGAGI. V trimming: 7 bases; J trimming: 3 bases; junction bases outside the gene matches: 11. The CDR3 spans 15 residues. CDR3 coding DNA: TGTGCCAGCACCAAAAGACAGGGTCGCCACACTGAAGCTTTCTTT. Protein product: CASTKRQGRHTEAFF.

The genes are TRBV6-1 and TRBJ1-5, with D uncertain. The CDR3 runs 14 residues. The V gene lost 10 bases and the J gene lost 9 bases, with 22 bases spanning the gap. Germline CDR1 is MNHNS and CDR2 is SASEGT. CDR3 nucleotides: TGTGCCACCTACTACTCTAGTAAGCGGGGGCCCCAGCATTTT. Translated: CATYYSSKRGPQHF.

This chain connects TRBV6-5 to TRBJ2-3; tentative D call: TRBD1 (5 bases). CDR3 length: 15 amino acids. Looked up from germline, CDR1 is MNHEY and CDR2 is SVGAGI. V was cut by 7 bases and J by 3 bases, with 17 bases left in between. In nucleotides, the CDR3 is TGTGCCAGCACCAACCAGGGATTGGGTACAGATACGCAGTATTTT. This codes for CASTNQGLGTDTQYF.

The chain couples TRBV30 to TRBJ1-5; 7 bases are shared with TRBD1. V lost 4 bases and J lost 3; bases outside the gene matches: 3. The CDR3 covers 13 residues. Germline lookup yields CDR1 GTSNPN and CDR2 SVGIG (reference sequence). The CDR3 here is CAWTGQANQPQHF. The DNA for the CDR3 is TGTGCCTGGACCGGACAGGCCAATCAGCCCCAGCATTTT.

The V and J genes are TRBV7-3 and TRBJ2-1; 8 bases match TRBD1. This CDR3 contains 16 residues. Per germline, CDR1 SGHTA and CDR2 FQGTGA. V gave up 5 bases and J gave up 9 bases; unmatched junction bases: 15. CDR3 DNA sequence: TGTGCCAGCAGCGTTAGCCCGGGACAGGCATTAGGTGAGCAGTTCTTC. It is translated as CASSVSPGQALGEQFF.

This chain joins TRBV28 and TRBJ2-5, with 7 bases aligning to TRBD1. Matching the DNA end better, TRBJ2-7 makes the J call doubtful. CDR3 length: 12 amino acids. The germline gives CDR1 MDHEN, CDR2 SYDVKM. CDR3 nucleotide sequence: TGTGCCATCCAGGGGGTTCACTACGAGCAGTACTTC. Its protein product is CAIQGVHYEQYF.

This clone was seen a handful of times. This chain links TRBV7-6 with TRBJ1-1; D is perhaps TRBD1 (6 bases). The germline CDR1 and CDR2 sequences are SGHVS and FNYEAQ. Trimming took off 2 bases at V and 5 bases at J, with 9 bases between the two ends. CDR3 size: 13 residues. The chain's CDR3 is CASSLQGYTEAFF. In DNA, the CDR3 is TGTGCCAGCAGCTTACAGGGGTATACTGAAGCTTTCTTT.

V and J are TRBV9 and TRBJ1-2, with 8 bases lining up with TRBD1. This CDR3 region has 15 residues. The germline CDR1 and CDR2 sequences are SGDLS and YYNGEE. The ends lost 2 bases at V and 0 bases at J; junction bases unmatched: 3. CDR3 region: CASSVGQGTNYGYTF. The CDR3 nucleotides are TGTGCCAGCAGCGTCGGACAGGGAACTAACTATGGCTACACCTTC.

This clone came up a few times. This chain uses TRBV5-1 with TRBJ2-5; 7 nucleotides agree with TRBD1. The length of the CDR3 is 18 residues. Germline assignment: CDR1 SGHRS and CDR2 YFSETQ. After removal of 3 bases from V and 2 bases from J, the junction contained 16 bases not matched to a gene. CDR3 protein: CASSSLTGSEIGQETQYF. CDR3 nucleotides: TGCGCCAGCAGCTCTTTGACAGGGTCGGAAATTGGACAAGAGACCCAGTACTTC.

The V call is TRBV4-1, the J call TRBJ2-2; D might be TRBD1 (6 bases). CDR1 and CDR2 from the germline V gene are MGHRA and YSYEKL. The CDR3 consists of 20 residues. The V and J ends lost 0 bases and 3 bases respectively, with 23 bases between them. CDR3 amino acids: CASSQDRSGAISRDTGELFF. CDR3 bases: TGCGCCAGCAGCCAAGATAGATCAGGGGCCATATCGAGGGACACCGGGGAGCTGTTTTTT.

The count of this clone is one. Written as DNA, the CDR3 is TGTGCCAGCAGTTATCTCTACCCCCAAGCTTGGACTGAAGCTTTCTTT. Protein sequence: CASSYLYPQAWTEAFF. This sequence joins TRBV6-5 and TRBJ1-1; D not resolved. V was clipped by 3 bases and J by 5 bases, with 19 bases between them. Germline CDR1 reads MNHEY; CDR2 reads SVGAGI. There are 16 residues in the CDR3.

The chain uses TRBV6-5 and TRBJ2-7, with 12 bases lining up with TRBD2. The J segment lost 2 bases and the V segment lost 4 bases, leaving 6 bases of the junction unmatched. Germline loops: CDR1 MNHEY, CDR2 SVGAGI. This CDR3 has 16 residues. CDR3 residues: CASSSGTSGSPYEQYF. The CDR3 DNA reads as TGTGCCAGCAGTTCCGGGACTAGCGGGTCCCCCTACGAGCAGTACTTC.

The chain has TRBV18 and TRBJ1-2; D ambiguous. Looked up from germline, CDR1 is KGHSH and CDR2 is LQKENI. The CDR3 totals 16 residues. Trimming took 2 bases from V and 0 from J, leaving 13 bases between them. CDR3: CASSPEIDSANYGYTF. CDR3 coding DNA: TGTGCCAGCTCACCAGAAATTGACTCAGCTAACTATGGCTACACCTTC.

The chain has TRBV2 and TRBJ1-1; D is uncertain. Trimming stripped 7 bases from V and 1 base from J, with 10 bases between. Germline-derived CDR1 and CDR2 are SNHLY and FYNNEI. The CDR3 is 13 amino acids. CDR3 amino acids: CASNDMRNTEAFF. The CDR3 DNA reads TGTGCCAGCAATGACATGAGGAACACTGAAGCTTTCTTT.

The CDR3 DNA sequence: TGCGCCAGCAGCCAAGAAACGGGTTGGTCCGGGGAGCTGTTTTTT. This translates into CASSQETGWSGELFF. V gene TRBV4-1 combines with J gene TRBJ2-2; D is unresolved. The germline V gene encodes CDR1 MGHRA and CDR2 YSYEKL. Trimming took 0 bases from V and 6 from J, leaving 11 bases between them. CDR3 length: 15 residues.

The chain employs TRBV27 and TRBJ1-4; 12 bases map to TRBD1. Trimming at V came to 1 base and at J to 2 bases, leaving 8 bases not matched to a gene. Per the germline V gene, CDR1 is MNHEY and CDR2 is SMNVEV (reference sequence). The CDR3 extends over 19 amino acids. CDR3 sequence: CASSLFGPGTGGTNEKLFF. The CDR3 bases are TGTGCCAGCAGTTTATTCGGTCCCGGGACAGGGGGCACTAATGAAAAACTGTTTTTT. Based on the CDR3 plus reference TRBV27 and TRBJ1-4, the full variable domain is EAQVTQNPRYLITVTGKKLTVTCSQNMNHEYMSWYRQDPGLGLRQIYYSMNVEVTDKGDVPEGYKVSRKEKRNFPLILESPSPNQTSLYFCASSLFGPGTGGTNEKLFFGSGTQLSVL.

This chain joins TRBV7-3 and TRBJ1-1, with 10 nucleotides matching TRBD1. This CDR3 is built from 15 residues. J lost 5 bases, V lost 3 bases, and 6 bases had no gene match. In germline, CDR1 is SGHTA, CDR2 FQGTGA. CDR3 protein: CASSLGQGMETEAFF. The CDR3, as DNA: TGTGCCAGCAGCTTGGGACAGGGGATGGAAACTGAAGCTTTCTTT.

This rearrangement joins TRBV10-2 to TRBJ2-2; maybe TRBD1 (6 bases). Between the trimmed V and J ends, which lost 6 bases and 6 bases, there was a span of 8 bases. Per the germline V gene, CDR1 is WSHSY and CDR2 is SAAADI. This CDR3 spans 12 amino acids. The DNA for the CDR3 is TGCGCCAGCAGACAGGGACCCGGGGAGCTGTTTTTT. Translation gives CASRQGPGELFF.

This chain uses TRBV27 with TRBJ2-7; 7 positions match TRBD1. Germline CDR1 reads MNHEY; CDR2 reads SMNVEV (reference sequence). The V gene end was trimmed by 6 bases and the J gene end by 3 bases; junction bases not matched to a gene: 5. The CDR3 extends over 13 amino acids. The CDR3 protein is CASRMAGGYEQYF. CDR3 bases: TGTGCCAGCAGAATGGCAGGGGGCTACGAGCAGTACTTC.